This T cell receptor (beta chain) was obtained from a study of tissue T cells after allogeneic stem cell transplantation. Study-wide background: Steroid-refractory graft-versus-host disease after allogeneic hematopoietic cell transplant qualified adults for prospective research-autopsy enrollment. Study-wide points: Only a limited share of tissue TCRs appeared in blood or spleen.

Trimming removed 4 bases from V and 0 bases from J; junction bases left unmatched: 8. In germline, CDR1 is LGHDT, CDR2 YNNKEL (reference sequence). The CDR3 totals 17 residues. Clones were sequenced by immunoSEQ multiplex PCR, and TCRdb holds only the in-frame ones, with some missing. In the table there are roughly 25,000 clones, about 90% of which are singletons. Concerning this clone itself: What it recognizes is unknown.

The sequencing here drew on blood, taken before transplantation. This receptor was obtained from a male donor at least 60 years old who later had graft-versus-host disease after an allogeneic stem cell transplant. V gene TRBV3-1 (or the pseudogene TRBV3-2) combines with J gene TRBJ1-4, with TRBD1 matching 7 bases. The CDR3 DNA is TGTGCCAGCAGCCCTCAGACAGGGCATGCAACTAATGAAAAACTGTTTTTT. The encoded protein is CASSPQTGHATNEKLFF.